These 10 T cell receptor beta chains were all obtained from the same sample, sequenced in a study of T cells in Graves' hyperthyroidism and ophthalmopathy. TCR beta CDR3 regions were amplified from RNA. First-round RT-PCR of the TCR CDR3 relied on the HTBI primer set. Each CDR3 protein is one row after TCRdb ran MiXCR on the multiplex PCR reads. Of some 460,000 distinct CDR3 sequences in the sample, 15% to 19% were seen once. Specimen: blood. These receptors were collected from a woman in her late teens or twenties with Graves' hyperthyroidism.

Of note for this clonotype: One base away lies a much larger clone, so this may be a sequencing read error. The chain uses TRBV5-6 and TRBJ2-3; D perhaps matches TRBD2 (6 bases). The CDR3 spans 14 residues. Germline CDR1 SGHDT, CDR2 YYEEEE. CDR3 DNA: TGTGCCGGCAGCTTGTTATGGGAGGCTGTTACGCAGTATTTT. This codes for CAGSLLWEAVTQYF.

This clonotype was recorded many times. The chain joins TRBV28 to TRBJ1-2; no definite D call. Germline values: CDR1 MDHEN, CDR2 SYDVKM. The ends were cut back, 4 bases at V and 4 bases at J, with 10 bases in the middle. This CDR3 comprises 13 residues. CDR3: CASSSERSYGYTF. CDR3 sequence (DNA): TGTGCCAGCAGTTCCGAGAGGAGCTATGGCTACACCTTC.

This rearrangement joins TRBV28 to TRBJ2-5, with TRBD2 matching 9 bases. Germline CDR1 MDHEN, CDR2 SYDVKM. V was clipped by 2 bases and J by 5 bases; unmatched bases: 15. This CDR3 is 18 amino acids long. This chain's CDR3 is CASSLRVGGSGSLETQYF. CDR3 in DNA: TGTGCCAGCAGTTTAAGGGTCGGAGGTAGCGGGAGTCTGGAGACCCAGTACTTC.

Concerning this clonotype itself: One end of the junction varies from germline; a read error may be responsible. V is TRBV28 and J is TRBJ2-3, with 8 bases fitting TRBD1. CDR3 length: 14 residues. The germline V gene encodes CDR1 MDHEN and CDR2 SYDVKM. The DNA for the CDR3 is TGTACCAGCAGCCCAGGGGGCGGCACAGATACGCAGTATTTT. This sequence encodes CTSSPGGGTDTQYF.

There are a few counts of this clonotype. The chain employs TRBV4-1 and TRBJ1-1, with D possibly matching TRBD1 (5 bases). CDR3 length equals 17 residues. Germline V CDR1 and CDR2: MGHRA, YSYEKL. The V end lost 2 bases, the J end lost 3 bases, and 19 bases lay between the germline ends. CDR3: CASSQQSAGPWDTEAFF. DNA of the CDR3: TGCGCCAGCAGCCAACAGTCGGCAGGGCCCTGGGACACTGAAGCTTTCTTT.

This clonotype appeared many times. The chain employs TRBV30 and TRBJ1-5; D is unresolved. Deletions cut 1 base from V and 4 bases from J, with 17 bases between. Germline loops: CDR1 GTSNPN, CDR2 SVGIG (reference sequence). The CDR3 is 16 amino acids. CDR3 DNA sequence: TGTGCCTGGAGTGACAGCGGCCTCACGAAAAATCAGCCCCAGCATTTT. Translated, it gives CAWSDSGLTKNQPQHF.

The rearrangement links TRBV2 to TRBJ2-2; 14 nucleotides align to TRBD2. In germline, CDR1 is SNHLY, CDR2 FYNNEI. CDR3 size: 18 residues. Trimming cost V 6 bases and J 1 base; bases outside gene matches: 7. CDR3 protein: CASSRGTSGSGNTGELFF. The CDR3 DNA reads TGTGCCAGCAGCAGAGGGACTAGCGGGAGCGGGAACACCGGGGAGCTGTTTTTT. Full variable domain (rest looked up from reference TRBV2 and TRBJ2-2): EPEVTQTPSHQVTQMGQEVILRCVPISNHLYFYWYRQILGQKVEFLVSFYNNEISEKSEIFDDQFSVERPDGSNFTLKIRSTKLEDSAMYFCASSRGTSGSGNTGELFFGEGSRLTVL.

This clonotype was detected many times. V is TRBV7-9 and J is TRBJ2-5; no clear D gene. Per germline, CDR1 SEHNR and CDR2 FQNEAQ (reference sequence). Trimming stripped 3 bases from V and 1 base from J, with 9 bases between. The CDR3 spans 14 residues. For the CDR3, the DNA is TGTGCCAGCAGCTTCCGGTTAGGCCAAGAGACCCAGTACTTC. This gives the protein CASSFRLGQETQYF.

The gene calls are TRBV5-4 and TRBJ2-6; 12 bases match TRBD1. Trimming removed 0 bases from V and 0 bases from J; junction bases left unmatched: 10. The CDR3 contains 21 residues. Germline V lookup: CDR1 SGHNT, CDR2 YYREEE (reference sequence). The CDR3 DNA reads TGTGCCAGCAGCTTGGGGGGAGGGACAGGGGGCCCAGTCTCTGGGGCCAACGTCCTGACTTTC. As protein: CASSLGGGTGGPVSGANVLTF.

The CDR3 DNA reads as TGTGCCAGTAGTAGACAGAGGAGCACCGGGGAGCTGTTTTTT. This sequence encodes CASSRQRSTGELFF. This chain joins TRBV19 and TRBJ2-2; D is perhaps TRBD1 (5 bases). The CDR3 is 14 amino acids. V was trimmed by 4 bases and J by 4 bases, leaving 10 bases between them. CDR1 and CDR2 from the germline V gene are LNHDA and SQIVND (reference sequence).